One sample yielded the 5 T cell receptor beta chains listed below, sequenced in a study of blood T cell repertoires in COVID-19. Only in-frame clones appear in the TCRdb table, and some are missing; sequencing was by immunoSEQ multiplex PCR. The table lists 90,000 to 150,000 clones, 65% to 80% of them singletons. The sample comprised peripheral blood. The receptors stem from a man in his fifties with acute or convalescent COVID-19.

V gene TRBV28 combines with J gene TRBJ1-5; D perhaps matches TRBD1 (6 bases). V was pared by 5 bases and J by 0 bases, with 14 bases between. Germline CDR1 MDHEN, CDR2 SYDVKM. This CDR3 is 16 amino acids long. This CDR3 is CASSIPQGNSNQPQHF. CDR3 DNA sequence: TGTGCCAGCAGTATCCCGCAGGGGAATAGCAATCAGCCCCAGCATTTT.

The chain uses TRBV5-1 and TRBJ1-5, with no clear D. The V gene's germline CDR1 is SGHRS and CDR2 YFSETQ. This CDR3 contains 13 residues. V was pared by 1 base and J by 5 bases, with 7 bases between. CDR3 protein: CASSLIGHQPQHF. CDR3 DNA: TGCGCCAGCAGCTTGATCGGTCATCAGCCCCAGCATTTT.

The CDR3 here is CAWRRGVNTEAFF. The CDR3, as DNA: TGTGCCTGGCGCAGGGGGGTGAACACTGAAGCTTTCTTT. The rearrangement joins TRBV30 to TRBJ1-1; 7 bases agree with TRBD1. CDR3 size: 13 residues. The germline V gene encodes CDR1 GTSNPN and CDR2 SVGIG (reference sequence). With V trimmed by 5 bases and J by 0 bases, 3 bases remained unmatched.

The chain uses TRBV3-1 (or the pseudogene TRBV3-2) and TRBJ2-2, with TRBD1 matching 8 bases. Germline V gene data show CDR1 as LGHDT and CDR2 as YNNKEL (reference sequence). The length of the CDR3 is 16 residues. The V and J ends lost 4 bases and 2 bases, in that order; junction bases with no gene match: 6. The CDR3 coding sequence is TGTGCCAGCAGCCCCGGACAGGGACGAAACACCGGGGAGCTGTTTTTT. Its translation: CASSPGQGRNTGELFF.

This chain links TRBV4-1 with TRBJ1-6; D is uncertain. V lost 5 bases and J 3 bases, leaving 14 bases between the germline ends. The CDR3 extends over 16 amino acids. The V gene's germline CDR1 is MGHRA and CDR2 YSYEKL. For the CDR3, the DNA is TGCGCCAGCAGCTCCGAGACCACAGACTATAATTCACCCCTCCACTTT. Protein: CASSSETTDYNSPLHF.